Following are 4 T cell receptor beta chains from one sample sequenced in a study of cytomegalovirus exposure and HLA in healthy donors. In the PCR, 60 Vbeta and 13 Jbeta primers were used. TCRdb keeps only in-frame clones here, not all; method: immunoSEQ multiplex PCR. There are roughly 190,000 clones in the sample; 80% to 85% occur only once, and approximately 0.8% lies in the top ten. The sequenced sample consisted of PBMCs. These receptors were collected from a woman younger than 35 in good health and CMV-seronegative.

DNA of the CDR3: TGTGCCAGCAAGCGAGCGGGAAGCTCCTACAATGAGCAGTTCTTC. Its translation is CASKRAGSSYNEQFF. The V call is TRBV5-4, the J call TRBJ2-1; 7 nucleotides align to TRBD2. The length of the CDR3 is 15 residues. V lost 6 bases and J lost 0; bases outside the gene matches: 6. Germline values: CDR1 SGHNT, CDR2 YYREEE (reference sequence).

The table lists this clone with a few counts. The chain carries TRBV7-2 and TRBJ1-1; no clear D. Germline-derived CDR1 and CDR2 are SGHTA and FQGNSA. The CDR3 totals 14 residues. Trimming stripped 1 base from V and 1 base from J, with 7 bases between. CDR3 sequence (DNA): TGTGCCAGCAGCTTAGGTCCAGAGAACACTGAAGCTTTCTTT. The encoded protein is CASSLGPENTEAFF.

This clone was seen a few times. The rearrangement uses TRBV10-1 and TRBJ1-1; D unclear. CDR1 and CDR2 from the germline V gene are WNHNN and SYGVQD (reference sequence). This CDR3 comprises 16 residues. Between the trimmed V and J ends, which lost 1 base and 6 bases, there was a span of 18 bases. In nucleotides, the CDR3 is TGCGCCAGCAGTGAGTTTACGTTAGCCTCGGCAGCTGAAGCTTTCTTT. Encoded protein: CASSEFTLASAAEAFF.

V gene TRBV6-5 combines with J gene TRBJ1-2, with TRBD1 identical over 9 bases. The CDR3 runs 12 residues. J gave up 8 bases and V 11 bases, and 9 bases lay outside the gene matches. In germline, CDR1 is MNHEY, CDR2 SVGAGI. CDR3 region: CAVRDRDKGYTF. CDR3 bases: TGTGCCGTTCGGGACAGGGACAAAGGCTACACCTTC.